This TCR beta chain was profiled in a study of cytomegalovirus exposure and HLA in healthy donors. Study at large: Previous work identified roughly 110 million unique TCR beta sequences from around 200 million T cells.

Notes on the study in general: Analyzed later, association rates of TCRs varied across HLA loci, with DRB1 most and HLA-C fewest.

The PCR used 60 Vbeta and 13 Jbeta primers. Original methodology: Roughly 76 million unique TCR beta chains, roughly 11 million of them shared, were counted by a later analysis. Repertoires were generated with immunoSEQ multiplex PCR, while TCRdb's copy carries only in-frame clones and drops some. V, J and clone size were drawn from that table, and D and trimming were deduced from the DNA. There are 50,000 or so clones in the sample; approximately 71% occur only once, and about 35% lies in the top ten. J was trimmed by 6 bases and V by 4 bases; bases with no gene match: 9. Germline values: CDR1 SGHDT, CDR2 YYEEEE. The CDR3 has 16 amino acids. As regards this clone: Its specificity is not known.

The specimen sequenced was PBMCs. This chain links TRBV5-6 with TRBJ2-4; TRBD1 matches at 11 bases. The sequence came from a man aged 40-50 years in good health and CMV-seropositive. This CDR3 is CASSQKDRGPGNIQYF. CDR3 DNA: TGTGCCAGCAGCCAAAAGGACAGGGGGCCGGGAAACATTCAGTACTTC.